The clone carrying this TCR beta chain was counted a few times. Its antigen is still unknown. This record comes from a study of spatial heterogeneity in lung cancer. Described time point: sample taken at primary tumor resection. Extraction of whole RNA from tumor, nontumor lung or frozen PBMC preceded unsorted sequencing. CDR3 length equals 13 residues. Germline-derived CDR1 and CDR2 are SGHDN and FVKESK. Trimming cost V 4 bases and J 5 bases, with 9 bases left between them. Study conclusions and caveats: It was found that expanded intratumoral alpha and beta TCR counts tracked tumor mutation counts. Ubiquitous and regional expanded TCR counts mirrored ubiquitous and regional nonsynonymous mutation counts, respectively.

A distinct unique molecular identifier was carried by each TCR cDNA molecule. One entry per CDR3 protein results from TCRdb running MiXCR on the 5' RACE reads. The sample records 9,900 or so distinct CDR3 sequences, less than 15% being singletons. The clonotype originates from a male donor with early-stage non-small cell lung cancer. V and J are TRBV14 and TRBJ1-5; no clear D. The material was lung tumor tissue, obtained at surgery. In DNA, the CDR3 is TGTGCCAGCAGCCTAGCACCCGATCAGCCCCAGCATTTT. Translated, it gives CASSLAPDQPQHF.